A single sample gave rise to the 29 T cell receptor beta chains below, sequenced in a study of cytomegalovirus exposure and HLA in healthy donors. Both 60 Vbeta primers and 13 Jbeta primers went into the PCR. TCRdb keeps only in-frame clones here, not all; method: immunoSEQ multiplex PCR. Among tens of thousands of clones listed, roughly 75% were seen once. The specimen was PBMCs. The receptor source for this set is a woman in her thirties or forties in good health and CMV-seronegative.

The V and J genes are TRBV7-6 and TRBJ2-5; D is unclear. The germline CDR1 and CDR2 sequences are SGHVS and FNYEAQ. V dropped 1 base and J dropped 2 bases, with 5 bases sitting between them. The CDR3 length is 13 residues. The CDR3, as DNA: TGTGCCAGCAGCTTAGTTAAACAAGAGACCCAGTACTTC. This translates into CASSLVKQETQYF.

This clone was detected only a few times. The rearrangement joins TRBV30 to TRBJ1-2; D remains ambiguous. The CDR3 contains 14 residues. Germline CDR1 and CDR2: GTSNPN and SVGIG (reference sequence). Trimming left V 0 bases short and J 8 bases short, with 16 bases between. The CDR3 nucleotides read TGTGCCTGGAGTGTACTAGCTGTCCGGGTCGGCTACACCTTC. Its translation: CAWSVLAVRVGYTF.

The chain is built from TRBV21-1 and TRBJ2-1; the table names TRBD1, a call not compared with the DNA. TRBV21-1 is given as a pseudogene. The CDR3 extends over 15 amino acids. The CDR3 coding sequence is TGTGCCAGCAGCAGCCGGGACAGGGGAGGCGGGAAGCAGTTCTTC. The encoded protein is CASSSRDRGGGKQFF.

The V gene is TRBV9, the J gene TRBJ1-4; 9 positions match TRBD1. This CDR3 comprises 16 residues. Trimming cost V 0 bases and J 7 bases; bases outside gene matches: 7. CDR1 is SGDLS and CDR2 is YYNGEE in the germline V gene. DNA for the CDR3: TGTGCCAGCAGCGTAGCTACGGGACAGGGTGGTGAAAAACTGTTTTTT. It yields the protein CASSVATGQGGEKLFF.

A few counts support this clone. This chain joins TRBV28 and TRBJ2-1; 7 positions agree with TRBD2. CDR1 is MDHEN and CDR2 is SYDVKM in the germline V gene. The CDR3 runs 15 residues. Trimming at V came to 3 bases and at J to 7 bases, leaving 9 bases not matched to a gene. DNA of the CDR3: TGTGCCAGCAGTTTCCGGGGGGTGAGGGGAAATGAGCAGTTCTTC. Protein sequence: CASSFRGVRGNEQFF. The full variable domain, with the rest looked up from reference TRBV28 and TRBJ2-1, is DVKVTQSSRYLVKRTGEKVFLECVQDMDHENMFWYRQDPGLGLRLIYFSYDVKMKEKGDIPEGYSVSREKKERFSLILESASTNQTSMYLCASSFRGVRGNEQFFGPGTRLTVL.

The chain recombines TRBV5-5 with TRBJ2-6, with D possibly matching TRBD1 (6 bases). This CDR3 has 16 residues. Germline assignment: CDR1 SGHKS and CDR2 YYEKEE (reference sequence). V was trimmed by 0 bases and J by 4 bases, leaving 11 bases between them. The CDR3 coding sequence is TGTGCCAGCAGCTTGGACAGGGTTTTCGGGGCCAACGTCCTGACTTTC. Its protein product is CASSLDRVFGANVLTF.

This rearrangement joins TRBV18 to TRBJ1-5, with no clear D. Germline V CDR1 and CDR2: KGHSH, LQKENI. V was clipped by 6 bases and J by 7 bases, with 16 bases between them. CDR3 length: 14 amino acids. CDR3: CASSRNREEQPQHF. Here the CDR3 DNA reads TGTGCCAGCTCGCGAAACAGAGAAGAACAGCCCCAGCATTTT.

The rearrangement uses TRBV4-3 and TRBJ2-7, with D unclear. Between the trimmed V and J ends, which lost 0 bases and 0 bases, there was a span of 12 bases. CDR3 length: 16 amino acids. Germline values: CDR1 LGHNA, CDR2 YSLEER. The CDR3 sequence is CASSQDTRTFSYEQYF. The DNA of the CDR3 is TGCGCCAGCAGCCAAGATACCAGAACCTTCTCCTACGAGCAGTACTTC.

This chain links TRBV7-2 with TRBJ2-3; tentatively, D is TRBD2 (6 bases). The germline gives CDR1 SGHTA, CDR2 FQGNSA. The germline V and J ends were trimmed by 5 bases and 3 bases, with 15 bases remaining between them. The CDR3 sequence is 15 residues long. CDR3: CASSRSGGRTDTQYF. In nucleotides, the CDR3 is TGTGCCAGCAGCCGTAGCGGTGGGCGAACAGATACGCAGTATTTT.

The chain links TRBV19 to TRBJ1-4; TRBD1 agrees at 7 bases. Trimming at V came to 5 bases and at J to 2 bases, leaving 2 bases not matched to a gene. The germline CDR1 and CDR2 sequences are LNHDA and SQIVND (reference sequence). This CDR3 contains 14 residues. The CDR3, as DNA: TGTGCCAGTAGTCAGACAGGGACTAATGAAAAACTGTTTTTT. Its translation: CASSQTGTNEKLFF.

This chain uses TRBV5-4 with TRBJ2-1; 12 bases map to TRBD2. The V gene's germline CDR1 is SGHNT and CDR2 YYREEE (reference sequence). With V trimmed by 1 base and J by 9 bases, 5 bases remained unmatched. The CDR3 is 15 amino acids. In nucleotides, the CDR3 is TGTGCCAGCAGCTTGAGACTAGCGGGAGTTGCTGAGCAGTTCTTC. As protein: CASSLRLAGVAEQFF. Full variable domain (rest looked up from reference TRBV5-4 and TRBJ2-1): ETGVTQSPTHLIKTRGQQVTLRCSSQSGHNTVSWYQQALGQGPQFIFQYYREEENGRGNFPPRFSGLQFPNYSSELNVNALELDDSALYLCASSLRLAGVAEQFFGPGTRLTVL.

Concerning this clone: Compared with germline, one end of the junction differs, possibly owing to a read error. The V call is TRBV7-9, the J call TRBJ2-7, with D possibly TRBD2 on 5 matching bases. The CDR3 is 12 residues long. Germline CDR1 reads SEHNR; CDR2 reads FQNEAQ (reference sequence). The CDR3 coding sequence is TGTTCCAGCAGCTATGGTTCGGGGGAGCAGTACTTC. Its protein is CSSSYGSGEQYF.

The rearrangement uses TRBV7-9 and TRBJ1-2; 7 bases are a match to TRBD1. CDR3 length: 15 amino acids. The V segment lost 5 bases and the J segment 2 bases; nucleotides outside the gene matches: 8. Germline CDR1 SEHNR, CDR2 FQNEAQ (reference sequence). The CDR3: CASSETGQWNYGYTF. CDR3 DNA: TGTGCCAGCAGCGAGACAGGGCAATGGAACTATGGCTACACCTTC.

The chain carries TRBV19 and TRBJ2-1; 13 bases line up with TRBD2. Germline V lookup: CDR1 LNHDA, CDR2 SQIVND (reference sequence). This CDR3 has 16 amino acids. V was pared by 4 bases and J by 9 bases, with 9 bases of the junction left unmatched. CDR3 nucleotides: TGTGCCAGTAGTACCCTAGGACTAGCGGGAGCGGTTGAGCAGTTCTTC. The encoded protein is CASSTLGLAGAVEQFF.

The J gene is TRBJ2-2, the V gene TRBV7-9; 9 bases line up with TRBD2. The CDR3 is 18 amino acids. Germline CDR1 is SEHNR and CDR2 is FQNEAQ (reference sequence). The J segment lost 4 bases and the V segment lost 6 bases, leaving 15 bases of the junction unmatched. DNA for the CDR3: TGTGCCAGCAGACTAGATGGTAGCGGGAGCATTTCCACCGGGGAGCTGTTTTTT. Translating it yields CASRLDGSGSISTGELFF.

V gene TRBV11-3 combines with J gene TRBJ2-5; 8 bases map to TRBD2. CDR3 size: 15 residues. Germline V gene lookup returns CDR1 SGHNT and CDR2 YENEEA. J gave up 2 bases and V 3 bases, and 5 bases lay outside the gene matches. CDR3 region: CASSFSGNTQETQYF. CDR3 DNA sequence: TGTGCCAGCAGCTTTAGCGGGAATACTCAAGAGACCCAGTACTTC.

The CDR3 DNA is TGCGCCAGCAGCTTGAGCCGGACTAGACAAGAGACCCAGTACTTC. It specifies CASSLSRTRQETQYF. V is TRBV5-1 and J is TRBJ2-5, with TRBD2 matching over 7 bases. The germline gives CDR1 SGHRS, CDR2 YFSETQ. The CDR3 is 15 amino acids. The ends lost 1 base at V and 2 bases at J; junction bases unmatched: 5.

This clone has a single count. This chain connects TRBV28 to TRBJ1-1, with D hard to call. V dropped 6 bases and J dropped 7 bases, with 21 bases sitting between them. Per germline, CDR1 MDHEN and CDR2 SYDVKM. This CDR3 has 15 residues. The DNA of the CDR3 is TGTGCCAGCAGGAGACGAGGGTACAGCGATTATGAAGCTTTCTTT. Residues: CASRRRGYSDYEAFF.

The V call is TRBV5-4, the J call TRBJ2-1; perhaps TRBD1 as D (6 bases). Deletions cut 0 bases from V and 5 bases from J, with 12 bases between. The CDR3 extends over 15 amino acids. Germline lookup yields CDR1 SGHNT and CDR2 YYREEE (reference sequence). The DNA for the CDR3 is TGTGCCAGCAGCTTGGGGGACCACAGGGACAATGAGCAGTTCTTC. This encodes CASSLGDHRDNEQFF.

The J gene is TRBJ1-1, the V gene TRBV30; maybe TRBD1 (6 bases). This CDR3 has 17 amino acids. Per germline, CDR1 GTSNPN and CDR2 SVGIG (reference sequence). The V end lost 0 bases, the J end lost 1 base, and 18 bases lay between the germline ends. The CDR3 DNA reads as TGTGCCTGGAGTGTATCATGGGGAGGGGGGAGGAACACTGAAGCTTTCTTT. Amino acid sequence: CAWSVSWGGGRNTEAFF.

The chain carries TRBV5-1 and TRBJ2-3; 8 bases agree with TRBD2. The CDR3 covers 16 residues. V shed 0 bases and J 5 bases; nucleotides not matched to a gene: 8. Germline loops: CDR1 SGHRS, CDR2 YFSETQ. The CDR3 protein is CASSLDRAGEKDTQYF. As DNA, the CDR3 is TGCGCCAGCAGCTTGGATCGAGCGGGAGAGAAAGATACGCAGTATTTT. Combining the CDR3 with reference TRBV5-1 and TRBJ2-3 gives the whole variable domain KAGVTQTPRYLIKTRGQQVTLSCSPISGHRSVSWYQQTPGQGLQFLFEYFSETQRNKGNFPGRFSGRQFSNSRSEMNVSTLELGDSALYLCASSLDRAGEKDTQYFGPGTRLTVL.

The V and J genes are TRBV28 and TRBJ1-2, with 9 nucleotides matching TRBD1. The CDR3 is made up of 15 amino acids. CDR1 and CDR2 from the germline V gene are MDHEN and SYDVKM. The J segment lost 3 bases and the V segment lost 7 bases, leaving 9 bases of the junction unmatched. In DNA form, the CDR3 reads TGTGCCAGCACCCCCCTCCGGGACAGGGACTATGGCTACACCTTC. It is translated as CASTPLRDRDYGYTF.

About this clone itself: The CDR3 carries no conserved terminal phenylalanine or tryptophan, so it likely arises from a read error. The chain uses TRBV5-7 and TRBJ2-2; D is unresolved. TRBV5-7 is treated as an ORF (open reading frame) with a function not yet certain. The V gene lost 0 bases and the J gene lost 5 bases, with 11 bases spanning the gap. The CDR3 runs to 15 residues. In DNA, the CDR3 is TGTGCCAGCAGCTTGGACAGAGGACCAACCGGGGAGCTGTTTCTT. Protein product: CASSLDRGPTGELFL.

This clone showed up just a few times. The CDR3 region is CAIRDYPYNEQFF. CDR3 DNA sequence: TGTGCCATAAGGGACTACCCGTACAATGAGCAGTTCTTC. This chain uses TRBV10-3 with TRBJ2-1; TRBD2 agrees at 7 bases. Per germline, CDR1 ENHRY and CDR2 SYGVKD. V was pared by 9 bases and J by 4 bases, with 6 bases of the junction left unmatched. The CDR3 spans 13 residues.

The V call is TRBV30, the J call TRBJ1-6, with a weak D call TRBD1 (6 bases). Trimming took 1 base from V and 7 from J, leaving 11 bases between them. Germline CDR1 and CDR2: GTSNPN and SVGIG (reference sequence). This CDR3 region has 14 residues. CDR3 loop: CAWSEGGGNSPLHF. The CDR3 DNA follows: TGTGCCTGGAGTGAGGGGGGGGGAAATTCACCCCTCCACTTT.

This clone occurred once. V gene TRBV11-3 combines with J gene TRBJ2-7, with a possible D match to TRBD2 (7 bases). Germline V gene lookup returns CDR1 SGHNT and CDR2 YENEEA. The CDR3 is 17 residues long. V lost 5 bases, J lost 0 bases, and 20 bases lay in between. CDR3 amino acids: CASSPLGGGGSSYEQYF. The CDR3 DNA is TGTGCCAGCAGCCCCCTCGGGGGCGGGGGCTCCTCCTACGAGCAGTACTTC.

V usage is TRBV30 and J usage is TRBJ1-1, with TRBD1 matching over 8 bases. This CDR3 has 13 amino acids. Germline CDR1 is GTSNPN and CDR2 is SVGIG (reference sequence). V shed 3 bases, J shed 1 base, and the junction held 1 base outside the gene matches. CDR3 in DNA: TGTGCCTGGAGGGGGACAGGGAACACTGAAGCTTTCTTT. Encoded protein: CAWRGTGNTEAFF.

In its sample, this clone was seen a few times. The V gene is TRBV10-3, the J gene TRBJ2-1; D ambiguous. V lost 6 bases to trimming and J lost 7 bases, with 10 bases between them. Germline V CDR1 and CDR2: ENHRY, SYGVKD. This CDR3 is 12 amino acids long. The CDR3 loop is CAISPSRNEQFF. The CDR3, as DNA: TGTGCCATCAGCCCCTCCCGGAATGAGCAGTTCTTC.

The rearrangement uses TRBV9 and TRBJ2-3, with 13 bases identical to TRBD2. This CDR3 is built from 20 residues. V shed 3 bases, J shed 2 bases, and the junction held 15 bases outside the gene matches. Germline CDR1 reads SGDLS; CDR2 reads YYNGEE. CDR3 in DNA: TGTGCCAGCAGCGGACAAAAACTAGCGGGAGGGCCTGGATACACAGATACGCAGTATTTT. Translating gives CASSGQKLAGGPGYTDTQYF. Full variable domain (outside the CDR3, taken from reference TRBV9 and TRBJ2-3): DSGVTQTPKHLITATGQRVTLRCSPRSGDLSVYWYQQSLDQGLQFLIQYYNGEERAKGNILERFSAQQFPDLHSELNLSSLELGDSALYFCASSGQKLAGGPGYTDTQYFGPGTRLTVL.